These 29 T cell receptor beta chains were sequenced from one sample in a study of shared clonotypes between healthy human individuals. Sequencing used immunoSEQ multiplex PCR; TCRdb keeps in-frame clones, though not all of them. The sample holds over a million clones, 70% to 80% seen once. Sequenced: memory CD4+ T cells sorted from blood. As to subset: CD45RA-negative fraction. The receptors shown here come from a man between 18 and 29 years old in good health.

The chain combines TRBV18 with TRBJ1-6, with 7 bases aligning to TRBD1. Trimming took 1 base from V and 4 from J; bases not matched to a gene: 4. The CDR3 spans 16 residues. From germline, CDR1 is KGHSH and CDR2 LQKENI. The CDR3 spells CASSPQGAEYNSPLHF. For the CDR3, the DNA is TGTGCCAGCTCACCACAGGGGGCTGAGTATAATTCACCCCTCCACTTT. The variable domain in full, with the rest retrieved from reference TRBV18 and TRBJ1-6, is NAGVMQNPRHLVRRRGQEARLRCSPMKGHSHVYWYRQLPEEGLKFMVYLQKENIIDESGMPKERFSAEFPKEGPSILRIQQVVRGDSAAYFCASSPQGAEYNSPLHFGNGTRLTVT.

This chain joins TRBV30 and TRBJ1-3; D not resolved. Germline V lookup: CDR1 GTSNPN, CDR2 SVGIG (reference sequence). The CDR3 length is 15 residues. V lost 0 bases and J lost 2, with 11 bases in between. The chain's CDR3 is CAWSVDGRAGNTIYF. CDR3 DNA: TGTGCCTGGAGTGTAGACGGGAGGGCTGGAAACACCATATATTTT.

The rearrangement uses TRBV28 and TRBJ1-2; D call uncertain. CDR1 is MDHEN, CDR2 SYDVKM, per germline. The CDR3 length is 12 residues. V was clipped by 3 bases and J by 4 bases, with 6 bases between them. In DNA, the CDR3 is TGTGCCAGCAGTTTCGGCAGCTATGGCTACACCTTC. Translation: CASSFGSYGYTF.

The chain is built from TRBV21-1 and TRBJ2-1; TRBD2 is taken as the D call from the table, unchecked against the DNA. TRBV21-1 is a listed pseudogene. This CDR3 is 17 amino acids long. CDR3 region: CASSKTPGLAGYNEQFF. CDR3 bases: TGTGCCAGCAGCAAAACCCCGGGACTAGCGGGATACAATGAGCAGTTCTTC.

The chain uses TRBV7-3 and TRBJ2-1, with 14 nucleotides matching TRBD2. V lost 0 bases to trimming and J lost 4 bases; unmatched junction nucleotides: 2. The length of the CDR3 is 17 residues. Germline V CDR1 and CDR2: SGHTA, FQGTGA. CDR3 in DNA: TGTGCCAGCAGCTTAACTGGGACTAGCGGGGGTTACAATGAGCAGTTCTTC. This sequence encodes CASSLTGTSGGYNEQFF.

CDR3 sequence (DNA): TGTGCCAGCAGCTTGGCTAGGGCCGATACGCAGTATTTT. This encodes CASSLARADTQYF. V is TRBV7-6 and J is TRBJ2-3; D uncertain. Germline CDR1 SGHVS, CDR2 FNYEAQ. V was shortened by 3 bases and J by 6 bases, with 10 bases between the two germline ends. The CDR3 has 13 amino acids.

V is TRBV5-4 and J is TRBJ1-3; TRBD1 matches 7 bases. The germline CDR1 and CDR2 sequences are SGHNT and YYREEE (reference sequence). The CDR3 is 18 amino acids. Trimming at V came to 0 bases and at J to 4 bases, leaving 13 bases not matched to a gene. Here the CDR3 DNA reads TGTGCCAGCAGCTTGGGGGGGACAGTCAGCCGCTCCGGAAACACCATATATTTT. Translation: CASSLGGTVSRSGNTIYF.

This clone appeared once. This chain uses TRBV7-9 with TRBJ2-1, with D tentatively TRBD2 (5 bases). Trimming shortened V by 1 base and J by 13 bases, and 11 bases separated the two germline ends. The CDR3 contains 12 residues. The germline V gene encodes CDR1 SEHNR and CDR2 FQNEAQ (reference sequence). CDR3 in amino acids: CASSLEGLAQFF. For the CDR3, the DNA is TGTGCCAGCAGCTTAGAGGGTCTAGCACAGTTCTTC.

Points on this clone: The sample has other DNA sequences that encode this CDR3 too. The rearrangement uses TRBV11-2 and TRBJ2-7; D not certain. The ends were cut back, 0 bases at V and 3 bases at J, with 3 bases in the middle. CDR1 and CDR2 from the germline V gene are SGHAT and FQNNGV. CDR3 length: 12 residues. The CDR3 is CASSLEGYEQYF. In nucleotides, the CDR3 is TGTGCCAGCAGCTTAGAGGGCTACGAGCAGTACTTC.

The chain combines TRBV10-3 with TRBJ2-3; 9 bases are a match to TRBD1. The CDR3 is made up of 13 amino acids. CDR1 and CDR2 from the germline V gene are ENHRY and SYGVKD. The J segment lost 4 bases and the V segment lost 4 bases, leaving 0 bases of the junction unmatched. CDR3 coding DNA: TGTGCCATCAGTGGACAGGGGGCAGATACGCAGTATTTT. It yields the protein CAISGQGADTQYF.

The V and J genes are TRBV11-1 and TRBJ1-6; D is uncertain. Germline V CDR1 and CDR2: SGHAT, FQDESV (reference sequence). V was trimmed by 2 bases and J by 0 bases, leaving 11 bases between them. The CDR3 runs to 17 residues. The CDR3 DNA is TGTGCCAGCAGCTTATCGGCGGGGAGCTCCTATAATTCACCCCTCCACTTT. It translates to CASSLSAGSSYNSPLHF.

The V call is TRBV9, the J call TRBJ1-4; 7 bases line up with TRBD1. CDR3 length equals 15 residues. The V segment lost 3 bases and the J segment 7 bases; nucleotides outside the gene matches: 9. From germline, CDR1 is SGDLS and CDR2 YYNGEE. The CDR3 DNA reads as TGTGCCAGCAGCGAGACACCGGGACAGTTTGAAAAACTGTTTTTT. It specifies CASSETPGQFEKLFF.

V is TRBV11-2 and J is TRBJ1-1, with 8 bases aligning to TRBD1. The CDR3 sequence is 13 residues long. J was trimmed by 7 bases and V by 7 bases; bases with no gene match: 8. The germline V gene has CDR1 SGHAT and CDR2 FQNNGV. For the CDR3, the DNA is TGTGCCAGCACCCTGGACAGGGTGAGTGAAGCTTTCTTT. Amino acids: CASTLDRVSEAFF.

V usage is TRBV27 and J usage is TRBJ2-1; 7 nucleotides match TRBD1. V dropped 10 bases and J dropped 4; count of bases not matched to a gene: 10. The CDR3 totals 14 residues. CDR1 is MNHEY and CDR2 is SMNVEV in the germline V gene (reference sequence). This CDR3 is CATRGSGVYNEQFF. DNA of the CDR3: TGTGCCACCAGGGGGAGCGGAGTGTACAATGAGCAGTTCTTC.

The CDR3 DNA reads TGTGCCATCAGTGGGGAGGGGTCTGGAAACACCATATATTTT. Translation gives CAISGEGSGNTIYF. The V and J genes are TRBV10-3 and TRBJ1-3; D perhaps matches TRBD1 (5 bases). Trimming took 4 bases from V and 1 from J, leaving 8 bases between them. The CDR3 is made up of 14 amino acids. The germline gives CDR1 ENHRY, CDR2 SYGVKD.

This clone has a handful of counts. The CDR3 coding sequence is TGTGCCAGCAGCTTATCTCGGACGAACACCGGGGAGCTGTTTTTT. This gives the protein CASSLSRTNTGELFF. V is TRBV11-2 and J is TRBJ2-2; no clear D. The CDR3 sequence is 15 residues long. Deletions cut 2 bases from V and 0 bases from J, with 7 bases between. From germline, CDR1 is SGHAT and CDR2 FQNNGV.

The genes are TRBV11-2 and TRBJ2-5; 7 positions agree with TRBD2. This CDR3 comprises 15 residues. The trim removed 5 bases at V and 4 bases at J, leaving 10 bases unmatched. CDR1 SGHAT and CDR2 FQNNGV come from the germline V gene. Here the CDR3 reads CASSLGGLGGETQYF. For the CDR3, the DNA is TGTGCCAGCAGCCTGGGAGGGTTGGGAGGAGAGACCCAGTACTTC.

This clone showed up many times. This rearrangement joins TRBV30 to TRBJ1-1, with D possibly TRBD1 on 6 matching bases. V shed 4 bases and J shed 5 bases, with 14 bases lying between them. Per germline, CDR1 GTSNPN and CDR2 SVGIG (reference sequence). CDR3 size: 13 residues. CDR3 loop: CAWMGLQGTEAFF. CDR3 nucleotide sequence: TGTGCCTGGATGGGTCTTCAGGGGACTGAAGCTTTCTTT.

V is TRBV28 and J is TRBJ2-5; 7 bases align to TRBD2. Germline V gene sequence: CDR1 MDHEN, CDR2 SYDVKM. V lost 4 bases, J lost 4 bases, and 12 bases stayed unmatched. The CDR3 runs 16 residues. CDR3 sequence: CASSSPSALARETQYF. The CDR3 region has the DNA TGTGCCAGCAGTTCCCCTTCGGCACTAGCGCGAGAGACCCAGTACTTC.

This chain links TRBV11-3 with TRBJ2-7, with D hard to call. The germline CDR1 and CDR2 sequences are SGHNT and YENEEA. This CDR3 region has 12 residues. Trimming left V 0 bases short and J 7 bases short, with 7 bases between. For the CDR3, the DNA is TGTGCCAGCAGCTTAGAAGGCGGAGAGCAGTACTTC. Its protein is CASSLEGGEQYF.

In DNA, the CDR3 is TGTGCCATCAGCACAGGGGAATCCTACGAGCAGTACTTC. Amino acids: CAISTGESYEQYF. This sequence joins TRBV10-3 and TRBJ2-7; 7 bases are shared with TRBD1. The germline V gene has CDR1 ENHRY and CDR2 SYGVKD. CDR3 size: 13 residues. V lost 6 bases and J lost 1; bases outside the gene matches: 3.

V is TRBV5-6 and J is TRBJ1-2, with 9 bases aligning to TRBD1. This CDR3 has 14 residues. Germline CDR1 and CDR2: SGHDT and YYEEEE. J lost 5 bases, V lost 4 bases, and 6 bases had no gene match. CDR3 protein: CASSPGTGSYGYTF. CDR3 DNA: TGTGCCAGCAGCCCAGGGACAGGGTCTTATGGCTACACCTTC.

Only a few counts were recorded for this clone. This sequence joins TRBV5-1 and TRBJ1-1, with D unclear. V lost 1 base, J lost 2 bases, and 9 bases lay in between. From germline, CDR1 is SGHRS and CDR2 YFSETQ. The CDR3 covers 14 residues. The CDR3: CASSLSSLNTEAFF. CDR3 nucleotides: TGCGCCAGCAGCTTGAGCAGTCTTAACACTGAAGCTTTCTTT.

The CDR3 here is CASSLDGPISYEQYF. The CDR3 region has the DNA TGTGCCAGCAGCTTAGATGGGCCGATCTCCTACGAGCAGTACTTC. The chain combines TRBV7-9 with TRBJ2-7; no reliable D call. The CDR3 has 15 amino acids. V lost 1 base and J lost 0, with 10 bases in between. Looked up from germline, CDR1 is SEHNR and CDR2 is FQNEAQ (reference sequence).

This rearrangement joins TRBV18 to TRBJ1-1; TRBD1 matches 9 bases. Germline-derived CDR1 and CDR2 are KGHSH and LQKENI. J was trimmed by 4 bases and V by 3 bases; bases with no gene match: 3. The CDR3 has 14 residues. This CDR3 reads CASSPRQGVTEAFF. The CDR3 nucleotides are TGTGCCAGCTCACCGAGACAGGGGGTCACTGAAGCTTTCTTT.

This chain links TRBV19 with TRBJ1-5; D gene uncertain. This CDR3 region has 14 residues. The V end lost 8 bases, the J end lost 3 bases, and 14 bases lay between the germline ends. Germline V lookup: CDR1 LNHDA, CDR2 SQIVND (reference sequence). The CDR3 DNA reads as TGTGCCAGTGGGAGGGCTTCGAACAATCAGCCCCAGCATTTT. Its translation is CASGRASNNQPQHF.

This sequence joins TRBV30 and TRBJ2-1; a weak D match, TRBD1 (7 bases). The germline CDR1 and CDR2 sequences are GTSNPN and SVGIG (reference sequence). This CDR3 contains 16 residues. V was shortened by 0 bases and J by 3 bases, with 15 bases between the two germline ends. In nucleotides, the CDR3 is TGTGCCTGGAGTGTACGGGGGACAGTTCTCTACAATGAGCAGTTCTTC. Residues: CAWSVRGTVLYNEQFF.

CDR3 nucleotide sequence: TGCGCCAGCAGCGGCGTGACTAGCGGGAGGGCCCCCCAAGAGACCCAGTACTTC. The encoded protein is CASSGVTSGRAPQETQYF. The gene calls are TRBV5-1 and TRBJ2-5, with 14 bases aligning to TRBD2. In germline, CDR1 is SGHRS, CDR2 YFSETQ. V shed 4 bases, J shed 1 base, and the junction held 9 bases outside the gene matches. The CDR3 extends over 18 amino acids.

This chain uses TRBV5-1 with TRBJ2-1; D unresolved. The CDR3 covers 14 residues. V gave up 2 bases and J gave up 8 bases, with 14 bases separating them. Germline loops: CDR1 SGHRS, CDR2 YFSETQ. The CDR3 nucleotides read TGCGCCAGCAGCTTAGACCTCATACCCGATGAGCAGTTCTTC. This codes for CASSLDLIPDEQFF.